This T cell receptor beta chain was documented in a study of cytomegalovirus exposure and HLA in healthy donors. PCR employed 60 Vbeta and 13 Jbeta primers. Sequenced by immunoSEQ multiplex PCR; TCRdb stores in-frame clones only, minus some. This table has some 150,000 clones, 60% to 85% appearing once. The CDR3 is made up of 13 amino acids. The V end was cut by 5 bases, the J end by 0 bases, with 7 bases between. Germline V gene sequence: CDR1 SGHTA, CDR2 FQGTGA. The origin of this receptor is a man younger than 45 in good health and CMV-seropositive. The chain is built from TRBV7-3 and TRBJ2-5; no firm D call. The sequenced sample consisted of PBMCs. The CDR3 DNA reads TGTGCCAGCAGCCCGACTTACCAAGAGACCCAGTACTTC. The encoded protein is CASSPTYQETQYF.